This passage covers 9 T cell receptor beta chains from one sample sequenced in a study of technical replicates of blood from several donors. TCRdb's table, derived via immunoSEQ multiplex PCR, lists solely in-frame clones and lacks some. The sample lists around 80,000 clones, about 98% occurring once. Sequencing used T cells isolated from PBMCs. The receptors originated from a human donor in good health.

This clone has just one count. The chain has TRBV5-6 and TRBJ1-1; D call uncertain. The length of the CDR3 is 13 residues. Germline V gene lookup returns CDR1 SGHDT and CDR2 YYEEEE. Trimming removed 4 bases at V and 5 bases at J, with 12 bases between. The CDR3 region has the DNA TGTGCCAGCAGCGCGTTACCCGATACTGAAGCTTTCTTT. Translated: CASSALPDTEAFF.

The rearrangement uses TRBV5-4 and TRBJ2-7, with D possibly TRBD2 on 5 matching bases. Germline CDR1 reads SGHNT; CDR2 reads YYREEE (reference sequence). Trimming removed 3 bases at V and 0 bases at J, with 10 bases between. This CDR3 comprises 14 residues. The CDR3, as DNA: TGTGCCAGCAGCTCGGACTCAGGCTCCTACGAGCAGTACTTC. Protein product: CASSSDSGSYEQYF.

V is TRBV29-1 and J is TRBJ2-7, with a tentative D call TRBD1 (6 bases). The germline gives CDR1 SQVTM, CDR2 ANQGSEA. This CDR3 contains 11 residues. The V gene lost 6 bases and the J gene lost 2 bases, with 8 bases spanning the gap. DNA of the CDR3: TGCAGCGTCTCAGGGGCCTACGAGCAGTACTTC. Translation: CSVSGAYEQYF.

The chain has TRBV6-9 and TRBJ1-2, with 7 bases identical to TRBD1. The CDR3 covers 15 residues. Germline CDR1 MNHGY, CDR2 SVAAGI. Trimming removed 3 bases from V and 6 bases from J; junction bases left unmatched: 10. Written as DNA, the CDR3 is TGTGCCAGCAGTTACCCACGCCACAGGGGCGATGGCTACACCTTC. This gives the protein CASSYPRHRGDGYTF.

The J gene is TRBJ2-1, the V gene TRBV29-1, with D possibly being TRBD2 (5 bases). The CDR3 loop spans 13 amino acids. Deletions cut 3 bases from V and 5 bases from J, with 11 bases between. Germline V CDR1 and CDR2: SQVTM, ANQGSEA. CDR3 loop: CSVERVLHNEQFF. CDR3 sequence (DNA): TGCAGCGTTGAGAGGGTACTCCACAATGAGCAGTTCTTC.

This clone was counted a single time. This chain connects TRBV2 to TRBJ1-1, with 10 bases fitting TRBD1. Trimming cost V 7 bases and J 5 bases; bases outside gene matches: 7. The germline CDR1 and CDR2 sequences are SNHLY and FYNNEI. CDR3 length: 14 residues. CDR3 loop: CASTDGQGETEAFF. CDR3 nucleotides: TGTGCCAGCACCGACGGACAGGGGGAGACTGAAGCTTTCTTT.

The chain joins TRBV5-6 to TRBJ1-4, with D unclear. CDR3 length equals 16 residues. Germline V lookup: CDR1 SGHDT, CDR2 YYEEEE. The ends were cut back, 2 bases at V and 5 bases at J, with 16 bases in the middle. CDR3 in DNA: TGTGCCAGCAGCTTTTGGCAAAGTCAGTGGAATGAAAAACTGTTTTTT. The encoded protein is CASSFWQSQWNEKLFF.

V is TRBV27 and J is TRBJ2-6; TRBD1 matches at 7 bases. The CDR3 is made up of 17 amino acids. V dropped 4 bases and J dropped 0; count of bases not matched to a gene: 6. Per germline, CDR1 MNHEY and CDR2 SMNVEV (reference sequence). The CDR3 protein is CASSSGQPSSGANVLTF. DNA of the CDR3: TGTGCCAGCAGTTCGGGACAGCCGAGCTCTGGGGCCAACGTCCTGACTTTC. Filled out from reference TRBV27 and TRBJ2-6, the complete variable domain reads EAQVTQNPRYLITVTGKKLTVTCSQNMNHEYMSWYRQDPGLGLRQIYYSMNVEVTDKGDVPEGYKVSRKEKRNFPLILESPSPNQTSLYFCASSSGQPSSGANVLTFGAGSRLTVL.

CDR3 region: CASSGPDRGSLRDEQFF. CDR3 coding DNA: TGTGCCAGCAGTGGCCCTGACAGGGGGTCTCTCCGCGATGAGCAGTTCTTC. The chain joins TRBV25-1 to TRBJ2-1, with 9 bases that match TRBD1. The J segment lost 8 bases and the V segment lost 4 bases, leaving 15 bases of the junction unmatched. This CDR3 spans 17 amino acids. Germline assignment: CDR1 MGHDK and CDR2 SYGVNS.